Shown below are 32 T cell receptor beta chains from a single sample sequenced in a study of CD8 T cells in ankylosing spondylitis. Each CDR3 protein is one row after TCRdb ran MiXCR on the 5' RACE reads. The sample includes approximately 540,000 distinct CDR3 sequences, about 12% of them seen just once. For these TCRs, the target antigens are not known. Points from the study as a whole: In ankylosing spondylitis blood, a motif of roughly eight highly homologous TCR beta variants appeared characteristic.

The sequencing sample was made of blood, either unsorted or a sorted T cell fraction (not recorded which). These TCRs come from a male donor with ankylosing spondylitis.

This clonotype was counted only a few times. J is TRBJ2-5 and V is TRBV28, with TRBD1 as a possible D gene (5 bases). V shed 3 bases and J shed 2 bases, with 10 bases lying between them. Germline assignment: CDR1 MDHEN and CDR2 SYDVKM. This CDR3 is built from 14 residues. The CDR3 DNA is TGTGCCAGCAGTTTTCCCAGGGCTCAAGAGACCCAGTACTTC. This sequence encodes CASSFPRAQETQYF.

This clonotype was seen only a few times. This chain connects TRBV5-1 to TRBJ2-3, with D perhaps TRBD1 (5 bases). Trimming left V 6 bases short and J 2 bases short, with 16 bases between. Germline values: CDR1 SGHRS, CDR2 YFSETQ. The CDR3 loop spans 15 amino acids. The CDR3 is CASNFQGLFTDTQYF. DNA of the CDR3: TGCGCCAGCAACTTTCAGGGCCTGTTCACAGATACGCAGTATTTT.

This clonotype was observed a handful of times. This rearrangement joins TRBV3-1 to TRBJ1-1; unclear D gene. Germline values: CDR1 LGHDT, CDR2 YNNKEL (reference sequence). The ends were cut back, 0 bases at V and 11 bases at J, with 16 bases in the middle. There are 14 residues in the CDR3. The CDR3 sequence is CASSQDTRARRAFF. The CDR3 bases are TGTGCCAGCAGCCAAGATACGAGGGCCCGGCGGGCTTTCTTT.

Only a few counts were recorded for this clonotype. The chain couples TRBV20-1 to TRBJ2-3; weak D call: TRBD1 (6 bases). The CDR3 extends over 12 amino acids. Germline CDR1 and CDR2: DFQATT and SNEGSKA (reference sequence). V was shortened by 6 bases and J by 6 bases, with 13 bases between the two germline ends. CDR3 DNA: TGCAGTGCAAAACAGGGTACGGATACGCAGTATTTT. It codes for CSAKQGTDTQYF.

As for this clonotype: Possible read error: a much larger clone is one base away. This sequence joins TRBV5-1 and TRBJ2-1; 13 positions match TRBD2. With V trimmed by 0 bases and J by 7 bases, 4 bases remained unmatched. The germline V gene has CDR1 SGHRS and CDR2 YFSETQ. The CDR3 runs 16 residues. The CDR3 DNA is TGCGCCAGCAGCTTGGACGGGACTAGCGGGGCGAATGAGCAGTTCTTC. As protein: CASSLDGTSGANEQFF.

This clonotype was counted only a few times. The chain couples TRBV3-1 to TRBJ1-4, with unresolved D. The CDR3 has 15 residues. Germline values: CDR1 LGHDT, CDR2 YNNKEL (reference sequence). V dropped 0 bases and J dropped 0 bases, with 5 bases sitting between them. The CDR3 loop is CASSQDYPTNEKLFF. Here the CDR3 DNA reads TGTGCCAGCAGCCAAGATTACCCAACTAATGAAAAACTGTTTTTT.

This rearrangement joins TRBV12-3 or TRBV12-4 to TRBJ1-2; the D gene is possibly TRBD1 (5 bases). The CDR3 has 14 residues. V was cut by 6 bases and J by 2 bases, with 13 bases left in between. The CDR3 DNA sequence: TGTGCCAGCAGAACGCACAAGGGGAACTATGGCTACACCTTC. This sequence encodes CASRTHKGNYGYTF.

To note about this clonotype: The junction and the germline gene differ at one end; a read error may be behind it. The chain couples TRBV5-1 to TRBJ2-6; 11 nucleotides align to TRBD1. Germline V gene data show CDR1 as SGHRS and CDR2 as YFSETQ. CDR3 length: 16 residues. The DNA for the CDR3 is TGCGCCAGCAGCTGGACAGGGGGCGGTGGGACCAACGTCCTGACTTTC. Amino acid sequence: CASSWTGGGGTNVLTF.

The V call is TRBV24-1, the J call TRBJ1-4, with D possibly being TRBD1 (5 bases). Germline values: CDR1 KGHDR, CDR2 SFDVKD. V was trimmed by 4 bases and J by 3 bases, leaving 11 bases between them. This CDR3 contains 15 residues. The CDR3 nucleotides read TGTGCCACCAGTGACTCAGGGTTGGCTAATGAAAAACTGTTTTTT. Its translation: CATSDSGLANEKLFF.

This clonotype was seen a few times. The chain links TRBV5-5 to TRBJ1-1; D is unclear. CDR3 size: 15 residues. V was trimmed by 0 bases and J by 3 bases, leaving 12 bases between them. From germline, CDR1 is SGHKS and CDR2 YYEKEE (reference sequence). For the CDR3, the DNA is TGTGCCAGCAGCTTGGTCCCCGGAGAATACACTGAAGCTTTCTTT. Protein product: CASSLVPGEYTEAFF.

The chain has TRBV3-1 and TRBJ2-3; D gene ambiguous. The germline V and J ends were trimmed by 0 bases and 6 bases, with 4 bases remaining between them. The germline gives CDR1 LGHDT, CDR2 YNNKEL (reference sequence). The CDR3 has 12 residues. The CDR3 loop is CASSQEWDTQYF. Here the CDR3 DNA reads TGTGCCAGCAGCCAAGAGTGGGATACGCAGTATTTT.

V is TRBV20-1 and J is TRBJ1-2; D unresolved. The CDR3 runs 9 residues. V shed 5 bases and J shed 8 bases, with 6 bases lying between them. The germline V gene encodes CDR1 DFQATT and CDR2 SNEGSKA (reference sequence). The CDR3 coding sequence is TGCAGTGCTCCGGACGGCTACACCTTC. Translation gives CSAPDGYTF.

This chain links TRBV3-1 with TRBJ2-2, with D tentatively TRBD1 or TRBD2 (6 bases each). Trimming stripped 6 bases from V and 6 bases from J, with 17 bases between. The CDR3 sequence is 15 residues long. Germline values: CDR1 LGHDT, CDR2 YNNKEL (reference sequence). The CDR3 region has the DNA TGTGCCAGCAGTCTCTCGGGGGCGTCCGCCGGGGAGCTGTTTTTT. Protein sequence: CASSLSGASAGELFF. The full variable domain, in which reference TRBV3-1 and TRBJ2-2 provide the parts outside the CDR3, is DTAVSQTPKYLVTQMGNDKSIKCEQNLGHDTMYWYKQDSKKFLKIMFSYNNKELIINETVPNRFSPKSPDKAHLNLHINSLELGDSAVYFCASSLSGASAGELFFGEGSRLTVL.

This clonotype was observed a few times. This chain connects TRBV5-1 to TRBJ2-2; 7 bases match TRBD2. The CDR3 is 16 residues long. Germline V gene lookup returns CDR1 SGHRS and CDR2 YFSETQ. J was trimmed by 1 base and V by 1 base; bases with no gene match: 4. This CDR3 reads CASSLIAGLNTGELFF. The CDR3 nucleotides are TGCGCCAGCAGCTTGATAGCGGGCCTGAACACCGGGGAGCTGTTTTTT.

The genes are TRBV7-2 and TRBJ1-5, with D perhaps TRBD1 (5 bases). Germline V gene sequence: CDR1 SGHTA, CDR2 FQGNSA. CDR3 length equals 16 residues. Trimming took off 2 bases at V and 0 bases at J, with 11 bases between the two ends. This CDR3 is CASSLQGTSSNQPQHF. In DNA, the CDR3 is TGTGCCAGCAGCTTACAGGGAACAAGTAGCAATCAGCCCCAGCATTTT. Supplemented by reference TRBV7-2 and TRBJ1-5, the full variable domain reads GAGVSQSPSNKVTEKGKDVELRCDPISGHTALYWYRQSLGQGLEFLIYFQGNSAPDKSGLPSDRFSAERTGGSVSTLTIQRTQQEDSAVYLCASSLQGTSSNQPQHFGDGTRLSIL.

This clonotype was picked up many times. This chain connects TRBV7-9 to TRBJ2-3; D gene uncertain. The CDR3 length is 15 residues. V was cut by 8 bases and J by 2 bases, with 17 bases left in between. The V gene's germline CDR1 is SEHNR and CDR2 FQNEAQ (reference sequence). CDR3 residues: CASSDLAEITDTQYF. The CDR3 nucleotides read TGTGCCAGCTCCGATTTGGCGGAGATCACAGATACGCAGTATTTT.

The gene calls are TRBV7-9 and TRBJ1-6; 9 bases are shared with TRBD1. Germline V gives CDR1 SEHNR, CDR2 FQNEAQ (reference sequence). The ends lost 5 bases at V and 9 bases at J; junction bases unmatched: 8. The CDR3 totals 15 residues. CDR3 in amino acids: CASSPQGQGSSPLHF. CDR3 nucleotides: TGTGCCAGCAGCCCTCAAGGACAGGGGAGTTCACCCCTCCACTTT.

V is TRBV27 and J is TRBJ1-1; D might be TRBD1 (6 bases). The CDR3 has 14 amino acids. CDR1 is MNHEY and CDR2 is SMNVEV in the germline V gene (reference sequence). Trimming took 0 bases from V and 5 from J, leaving 10 bases between them. The CDR3 DNA follows: TGTGCCAGCAGTTTATCATGGGGGCTTACTGAAGCTTTCTTT. It codes for CASSLSWGLTEAFF.

The chain recombines TRBV5-1 with TRBJ2-1, with 9 bases aligning to TRBD2. The trim removed 4 bases at V and 4 bases at J, leaving 9 bases unmatched. This CDR3 has 16 residues. Germline CDR1 SGHRS, CDR2 YFSETQ. In DNA form, the CDR3 reads TGCGCCAGCAGCCCCCTTCCTAGCGGGAATTACAATGAGCAGTTCTTC. It encodes CASSPLPSGNYNEQFF.

The sample holds one count of this clonotype. Germline and junction disagree at one end, which may indicate a read error. V gene TRBV3-1 combines with J gene TRBJ2-1; 11 nucleotides agree with TRBD2. This CDR3 contains 16 residues. Germline-derived CDR1 and CDR2 are LGHDT and YNNKEL (reference sequence). In DNA, the CDR3 is TGTGCCTGCAGCCATGGACTAGCGGGTATCCAGAATGAGCAGTTCTTC. This encodes CACSHGLAGIQNEQFF.

This clonotype was observed a handful of times. The chain has TRBV2 and TRBJ1-5; D not resolved. Germline V gene sequence: CDR1 SNHLY, CDR2 FYNNEI. V lost 1 base to trimming and J lost 7 bases, with 11 bases between them. This CDR3 spans 14 amino acids. Written as DNA, the CDR3 is TGTGCCAGCAGTGAAGGGTCCCCTAACCAGCCCCAGCATTTT. Translation: CASSEGSPNQPQHF.

CDR3 in DNA: TGTGCCAGCAGTCTCCTGGAGGGAGTCTATGGCTACACCTTC. Its protein is CASSLLEGVYGYTF. The J gene is TRBJ1-2, the V gene TRBV12-3 or TRBV12-4; no definite D call. The CDR3 sequence is 14 residues long. V was trimmed by 5 bases and J by 4 bases, leaving 14 bases between them.

This chain links TRBV6-1 with TRBJ1-5; 7 positions match TRBD1. The CDR3 has 16 residues. Germline lookup yields CDR1 MNHNS and CDR2 SASEGT. Unmatched junction bases numbered 11, after V lost 3 bases and J lost 6 bases. DNA for the CDR3: TGTGCCAGCAGTGAGCCCCCCTTAGGGGGCCCTCAGCCCCAGCATTTT. This encodes CASSEPPLGGPQPQHF.

The chain is built from TRBV29-1 and TRBJ1-1; D is uncertain. V lost 5 bases, J lost 4 bases, and 8 bases lay in between. The CDR3 runs to 11 residues. In germline, CDR1 is SQVTM, CDR2 ANQGSEA. This CDR3 reads CSVTPATEAFF. The CDR3, as DNA: TGCAGCGTTACGCCGGCCACTGAAGCTTTCTTT.

This clonotype was counted between two and nine times. This chain uses TRBV20-1 with TRBJ1-6; 7 positions agree with TRBD1. CDR3 size: 14 residues. The junction had 12 bases not matched to a gene; V was cut back by 8 bases and J by 8 bases. CDR1 is DFQATT, CDR2 SNEGSKA, per germline (reference sequence). The CDR3: CSPSTGTDYSPLHF. In nucleotides, the CDR3 is TGCAGTCCCTCAACCGGGACAGACTATTCACCCCTCCACTTT.

The table lists this clonotype with a few counts. The chain uses TRBV7-2 and TRBJ2-3, with 7 nucleotides matching TRBD1. This CDR3 is 16 amino acids long. Per the germline V gene, CDR1 is SGHTA and CDR2 is FQGNSA. V lost 5 bases to trimming and J lost 3 bases; unmatched junction nucleotides: 11. Written as DNA, the CDR3 is TGTGCCAGCAGCCCATCCACGGCCAGGGGGACAGATACGCAGTATTTT. It codes for CASSPSTARGTDTQYF.

This chain uses TRBV14 with TRBJ2-1; 9 positions match TRBD2. The CDR3 is 14 amino acids. Trimming cost V 7 bases and J 3 bases; bases outside gene matches: 4. Germline V gene sequence: CDR1 SGHDN, CDR2 FVKESK. For the CDR3, the DNA is TGTGCCAGCAAGCGGGAGGAAGGCTACAATGAGCAGTTCTTC. This translates into CASKREEGYNEQFF.

This clonotype has more than one count but fewer than ten. The chain links TRBV7-9 to TRBJ2-1; 7 positions agree with TRBD2. The V segment lost 5 bases and the J segment 0 bases; nucleotides outside the gene matches: 7. The germline gives CDR1 SEHNR, CDR2 FQNEAQ (reference sequence). The CDR3 totals 16 residues. The chain's CDR3 is CASSTLGGSSYNEQFF. The CDR3 region has the DNA TGTGCCAGCAGCACCCTGGGGGGGAGCTCCTACAATGAGCAGTTCTTC.

In its sample, this clonotype was seen a few times. This sequence joins TRBV29-1 and TRBJ1-1; D is perhaps TRBD1 (6 bases). The V gene's germline CDR1 is SQVTM and CDR2 ANQGSEA. V lost 5 bases, J lost 4 bases, and 17 bases lay in between. This CDR3 comprises 14 residues. CDR3 sequence: CSVSGRGWSTEAFF. CDR3 coding DNA: TGCAGCGTTTCCGGCAGGGGATGGAGCACTGAAGCTTTCTTT.

This clonotype was recorded a few times. The CDR3 loop is CAISLDGGNYGYTF. The DNA of the CDR3 is TGTGCCATCAGTCTGGACGGAGGGAACTATGGCTACACCTTC. The genes are TRBV10-3 and TRBJ1-2; D ambiguous. Germline V CDR1 and CDR2: ENHRY, SYGVKD. V was shortened by 5 bases and J by 2 bases, with 12 bases between the two germline ends. The CDR3 contains 14 residues.

This chain uses TRBV20-1 with TRBJ2-1; D call uncertain. V was cut by 3 bases and J by 9 bases, with 15 bases left in between. From germline, CDR1 is DFQATT and CDR2 SNEGSKA (reference sequence). The CDR3 runs 13 residues. CDR3 protein: CSASDRWSIEQFF. CDR3 sequence (DNA): TGCAGTGCTAGTGACCGCTGGAGTATTGAGCAGTTCTTC.

There are a few counts of this clonotype. The gene calls are TRBV6-2 or TRBV6-3 and TRBJ2-3; D uncertain. CDR1 MNHEY and CDR2 SVGEGT come from the germline V gene. Trimming took off 5 bases at V and 7 bases at J, with 19 bases between the two ends. This CDR3 spans 15 amino acids. The CDR3 region is CASSLRRTRTNTQYF. CDR3 coding DNA: TGTGCCAGCAGTCTCCGTCGGACGAGAACGAATACGCAGTATTTT.